Presented here are 10 T cell receptor beta chains from one specimen sequenced in a study of Tregs in tolerant kidney transplant recipients. Some clones are missing from TCRdb's copy, which holds only in-frame ones; the method was immunoSEQ multiplex PCR. The data contain about 240,000 clones, 80% to 85% of them seen just once; the ten biggest clones take up about 0.64%. Sequencing was carried out using CD4+ T cells from blood. The receptors stem from a human donor in good health.

V is TRBV4-2 and J is TRBJ1-5; a weak D match, TRBD1 (5 bases). Germline lookup yields CDR1 LGHNA and CDR2 YNFKEQ. The CDR3 has 17 residues. Trimming stripped 4 bases from V and 3 bases from J, with 19 bases between. This CDR3 reads CASSPRGLQVTNQPQHF. The CDR3, as DNA: TGTGCCAGCAGCCCTCGGGGATTACAGGTTACCAATCAGCCCCAGCATTTT.

In its sample, this clone was seen once. The rearrangement links TRBV5-1 to TRBJ2-1, with D possibly matching TRBD1 (5 bases). V lost 4 bases, J lost 6 bases, and 11 bases lay in between. CDR1 is SGHRS, CDR2 YFSETQ, per germline. The CDR3 spans 13 residues. This CDR3 reads CASSLQEINEQFF. In DNA, the CDR3 is TGCGCCAGCAGCCTACAGGAGATCAATGAGCAGTTCTTC.

The table lists this clone with a count of one. This chain connects TRBV2 to TRBJ1-3, with D tentatively TRBD1 (6 bases). Trimming cost V 6 bases and J 9 bases, with 18 bases left between them. The CDR3 runs to 14 residues. The germline V gene has CDR1 SNHLY and CDR2 FYNNEI. This chain's CDR3 is CASRGGQGLGTIYF. The DNA of the CDR3 is TGTGCCAGCAGAGGGGGGCAGGGGCTCGGCACCATATATTTT.

The chain combines TRBV19 with TRBJ2-3; 8 bases map to TRBD2. V trimming: 5 bases; J trimming: 6 bases; junction bases outside the gene matches: 7. From germline, CDR1 is LNHDA and CDR2 SQIVND (reference sequence). This CDR3 is 14 amino acids long. The CDR3: CASSRGGASDTQYF. CDR3 DNA: TGTGCCAGTAGTCGGGGGGGGGCGAGCGATACGCAGTATTTT. The variable domain in full, completed from reference TRBV19 and TRBJ2-3, reads DGGITQSPKYLFRKEGQNVTLSCEQNLNHDAMYWYRQDPGQGLRLIYYSQIVNDFQKGDIAEGYSVSREKKESFPLTVTSAQKNPTAFYLCASSRGGASDTQYFGPGTRLTVL.

The chain uses TRBV9 and TRBJ2-7; the D is unclear. Germline CDR1 SGDLS, CDR2 YYNGEE. The CDR3 runs 13 residues. Trimming left V 0 bases short and J 3 bases short, with 7 bases between. The CDR3 coding sequence is TGTGCCAGCAGCGTAGGGGTTAGCTACGAGCAGTACTTC. Its protein is CASSVGVSYEQYF.

The chain carries TRBV5-1 and TRBJ1-1; perhaps TRBD1 as D (5 bases). The CDR3 is 13 amino acids. Germline loops: CDR1 SGHRS, CDR2 YFSETQ. Trimming removed 0 bases at V and 7 bases at J, with 10 bases between. DNA for the CDR3: TGCGCCAGCAGCTTGGTCGACAGAGATGAAGCTTTCTTT. The encoded protein is CASSLVDRDEAFF.

V is TRBV6-5 and J is TRBJ1-1; the D is unclear. V was clipped by 2 bases and J by 5 bases, with 12 bases between them. Germline-derived CDR1 and CDR2 are MNHEY and SVGAGI. The CDR3 spans 14 residues. In nucleotides, the CDR3 is TGTGCCAGCAGTTACGTCTGGGAAAGGACTGAAGCTTTCTTT. This gives the protein CASSYVWERTEAFF.

The CDR3 sequence is CASSVAAEGAGTDTQYF. The CDR3 nucleotides are TGTGCCAGCAGCGTAGCGGCTGAGGGAGCGGGCACAGATACGCAGTATTTT. The chain links TRBV9 to TRBJ2-3, with D tentatively TRBD2 (5 bases). Per the germline V gene, CDR1 is SGDLS and CDR2 is YYNGEE. The CDR3 loop spans 17 amino acids. V was pared by 0 bases and J by 1 base, with 15 bases between.

The chain has TRBV5-4 and TRBJ2-1, with 7 bases identical to TRBD2. The CDR3 extends over 15 amino acids. Unmatched junction bases numbered 12, after V lost 5 bases and J lost 7 bases. The V gene's germline CDR1 is SGHNT and CDR2 YYREEE (reference sequence). CDR3 loop: CASRNPTLGGNEQFF. The CDR3 region has the DNA TGTGCCAGCAGAAACCCCACGTTGGGGGGGAATGAGCAGTTCTTC.

The rearrangement joins TRBV12-5 to TRBJ2-1; 14 positions match TRBD2. The CDR3 extends over 15 amino acids. V gave up 5 bases and J gave up 8 bases; unmatched junction bases: 5. CDR1 is LGHNT and CDR2 is FRNRAP in the germline V gene. The CDR3 region is CASGKGLAGDDEQFF. Written as DNA, the CDR3 is TGTGCTAGTGGTAAGGGACTAGCGGGAGATGATGAGCAGTTCTTC.